The 27 T cell receptor beta chains listed next were all sequenced from one sample in a study of blood T cell repertoires in COVID-19. Some clones are missing from TCRdb's copy, which holds only in-frame ones; the method was immunoSEQ multiplex PCR. Of about 210,000 clones in the sample, 92% were seen once. The specimen sequenced was peripheral blood. The source is a young man with acute or convalescent COVID-19.

This clone was counted a single time. The rearrangement joins TRBV18 to TRBJ1-6, with 10 bases that match TRBD1. Per germline, CDR1 KGHSH and CDR2 LQKENI. J was trimmed by 10 bases and V by 2 bases; bases with no gene match: 8. This CDR3 comprises 16 residues. DNA for the CDR3: TGTGCCAGCTCACCAAACCCGGGACAGGGGCGATCACCCCTCCACTTT. The encoded protein is CASSPNPGQGRSPLHF.

This clone was recorded once. The rearrangement links TRBV7-3 to TRBJ2-1; 9 bases agree with TRBD2. Trimming at V came to 0 bases and at J to 9 bases, leaving 0 bases not matched to a gene. The CDR3 consists of 13 residues. CDR1 SGHTA and CDR2 FQGTGA come from the germline V gene. CDR3 region: CASSLTSGGEQFF. The CDR3 coding sequence is TGTGCCAGCAGCTTAACTAGCGGGGGTGAGCAGTTCTTC.

This chain connects TRBV18 to TRBJ1-6; D gene uncertain. V gave up 5 bases and J gave up 10 bases, with 18 bases separating them. The germline gives CDR1 KGHSH, CDR2 LQKENI. The CDR3 consists of 15 residues. CDR3 sequence: CASSEVASTTSPLHF. CDR3 coding DNA: TGTGCCAGCTCAGAAGTTGCTTCCACGACATCACCCCTCCACTTT.

V is TRBV28 and J is TRBJ2-5; 11 nucleotides agree with TRBD2. Germline V gene lookup returns CDR1 MDHEN and CDR2 SYDVKM. With 1 base clipped from V and 5 bases from J, the junction kept 21 bases outside the gene matches. The CDR3 runs to 21 residues. The CDR3 is CASSLFGFRGIAGGPRETQYF. DNA for the CDR3: TGTGCCAGCAGTTTATTTGGGTTTCGTGGGATAGCGGGAGGGCCAAGGGAGACCCAGTACTTC.

The chain joins TRBV7-2 to TRBJ1-5; D is unresolved. The germline V gene has CDR1 SGHTA and CDR2 FQGNSA. Trimming took 4 bases from V and 4 from J, leaving 14 bases between them. This CDR3 is built from 15 residues. In nucleotides, the CDR3 is TGTGCCAGCAGCTATTCAACCACTACAAATCAGCCCCAGCATTTT. Its translation is CASSYSTTTNQPQHF.

The V and J genes are TRBV19 and TRBJ1-5, with 10 positions matching TRBD1. This CDR3 contains 18 residues. The V segment lost 7 bases and the J segment 2 bases; nucleotides outside the gene matches: 14. The germline gives CDR1 LNHDA, CDR2 SQIVND (reference sequence). The CDR3 loop is CASTNAGDRGWGNQPQHF. The CDR3 DNA follows: TGTGCCAGTACTAATGCCGGGGACAGGGGTTGGGGCAATCAGCCCCAGCATTTT.

This clone was recorded only once. The chain couples TRBV7-3 to TRBJ2-1; possible D gene TRBD1, 5 bases. Germline-derived CDR1 and CDR2 are SGHTA and FQGTGA. The CDR3 loop spans 15 amino acids. Trimming took 2 bases from V and 5 from J, leaving 13 bases between them. Here the CDR3 reads CASSLGSRQHNEQFF. DNA for the CDR3: TGTGCCAGCAGCTTAGGGTCCCGACAGCACAATGAGCAGTTCTTC. Filled out from reference TRBV7-3 and TRBJ2-1, the complete variable domain reads GAGVSQTPSNKVTEKGKYVELRCDPISGHTALYWYRQSLGQGPEFLIYFQGTGAADDSGLPNDRFFAVRPEGSVSTLKIQRTERGDSAVYLCASSLGSRQHNEQFFGPGTRLTVL.

The V and J genes are TRBV7-9 and TRBJ2-1; D is uncertain. The CDR3 extends over 11 amino acids. Germline loops: CDR1 SEHNR, CDR2 FQNEAQ (reference sequence). V lost 5 bases to trimming and J lost 7 bases, with 6 bases between them. The DNA of the CDR3 is TGTGCCAGCAGCGGCAGAAATGAGCAGTTCTTC. Translated: CASSGRNEQFF.

This chain joins TRBV19 and TRBJ2-2; D remains unclear. V lost 6 bases, J lost 0 bases, and 8 bases lay in between. Germline V gives CDR1 LNHDA, CDR2 SQIVND (reference sequence). The CDR3 extends over 14 amino acids. CDR3: CASRSNPNTGELFF. CDR3 sequence (DNA): TGTGCCAGTAGGTCCAATCCGAACACCGGGGAGCTGTTTTTT.

The J gene is TRBJ1-1, the V gene TRBV30, with TRBD1 as a possible D gene (6 bases). Germline CDR1 is GTSNPN and CDR2 is SVGIG (reference sequence). V lost 3 bases to trimming and J lost 5 bases, with 22 bases between them. The CDR3 is made up of 16 amino acids. CDR3 protein: CAWSLTRGGVGTEAFF. CDR3 sequence (DNA): TGTGCCTGGAGCCTCACCCGGGGGGGCGTAGGAACTGAAGCTTTCTTT. Filled out from reference TRBV30 and TRBJ1-1, the complete variable domain reads SQTIHQWPATLVQPVGSPLSLECTVEGTSNPNLYWYRQAAGRGLQLLFYSVGIGQISSEVPQNLSASRPQDRQFILSSKKLLLSDSGFYLCAWSLTRGGVGTEAFFGQGTRLTVV.

The chain employs TRBV6-5 and TRBJ1-5; D unresolved. Germline V CDR1 and CDR2: MNHEY, SVGAGI. The CDR3 is 13 amino acids. Between the trimmed V and J ends, which lost 2 bases and 10 bases, there was a span of 12 bases. This CDR3 reads CASSYQEYSPQHF. DNA of the CDR3: TGTGCCAGCAGTTACCAGGAATACAGTCCCCAGCATTTT.

CDR3 sequence (DNA): TGTGCCAGCAGTCCCGCGACAGGGATGTATAATTCACCCCTCCACTTT. This encodes CASSPATGMYNSPLHF. V usage is TRBV28 and J usage is TRBJ1-6, with 7 bases lining up with TRBD1. CDR3 size: 16 residues. Looked up from germline, CDR1 is MDHEN and CDR2 is SYDVKM. V shed 5 bases and J 4 bases; nucleotides not matched to a gene: 8.

This rearrangement joins TRBV24-1 to TRBJ2-1, with 8 bases aligning to TRBD1. The CDR3 extends over 14 amino acids. With 6 bases clipped from V and 6 bases from J, the junction kept 6 bases outside the gene matches. Germline CDR1 and CDR2: KGHDR and SFDVKD. CDR3 nucleotide sequence: TGTGCCACCAGTTTAGGACAGGGTGGCAATGAGCAGTTCTTC. This gives the protein CATSLGQGGNEQFF.

The chain couples TRBV27 to TRBJ1-2; 7 bases are shared with TRBD1. V lost 6 bases, J lost 5 bases, and 6 bases stayed unmatched. Looked up from germline, CDR1 is MNHEY and CDR2 is SMNVEV (reference sequence). The CDR3 consists of 13 residues. Written as DNA, the CDR3 is TGTGCCAGCAGGCGGGACAGCAGATATGGCTACACCTTC. As protein: CASRRDSRYGYTF.

The chain employs TRBV19 and TRBJ1-1; possible D gene TRBD1, 6 bases. Trimming shortened V by 5 bases and J by 0 bases, and 10 bases separated the two germline ends. From germline, CDR1 is LNHDA and CDR2 SQIVND (reference sequence). This CDR3 region has 14 residues. CDR3 sequence reads: CASSATGMNTEAFF. CDR3 in DNA: TGTGCCAGTAGTGCGACAGGAATGAACACTGAAGCTTTCTTT.

The rearrangement joins TRBV19 to TRBJ2-5; 8 positions match TRBD2. The CDR3 extends over 15 amino acids. Germline CDR1 LNHDA, CDR2 SQIVND (reference sequence). J gave up 4 bases and V 5 bases, and 9 bases lay outside the gene matches. The CDR3 bases are TGTGCCAGTAGTTATACGGGGGGGCGGAGAGAGACCCAGTACTTC. This translates into CASSYTGGRRETQYF.

This clone was detected only a few times. Here the CDR3 reads CASSQTGAAGYGYTF. For the CDR3, the DNA is TGTGCCAGCAGTCAGACAGGGGCCGCAGGGTATGGCTACACCTTC. The rearrangement links TRBV6-5 to TRBJ1-2; 8 nucleotides agree with TRBD1. The junction had 10 bases not matched to a gene; V was cut back by 5 bases and J by 5 bases. There are 15 residues in the CDR3. Germline V gene lookup returns CDR1 MNHEY and CDR2 SVGAGI.

DNA for the CDR3: TGCAGCGGTGGACAGGGAGGCACTGAAGCTTTCTTT. Translation gives CSGGQGGTEAFF. The V and J genes are TRBV29-1 and TRBJ1-1, with 8 bases matching TRBD1. The CDR3 is 12 residues long. The V gene's germline CDR1 is SQVTM and CDR2 ANQGSEA. J lost 4 bases, V lost 7 bases, and 5 bases had no gene match.

The rearrangement links TRBV30 to TRBJ2-1; TRBD2 agrees at 8 bases. V shed 0 bases and J 6 bases; nucleotides not matched to a gene: 7. The CDR3 is 15 residues long. Germline V gene lookup returns CDR1 GTSNPN and CDR2 SVGIG (reference sequence). The CDR3 region has the DNA TGTGCCTGGAGTGTACCGGGACTAGTTTTCAATGAGCAGTTCTTC. This gives the protein CAWSVPGLVFNEQFF.

V is TRBV9 and J is TRBJ2-1; TRBD2 agrees at 10 bases. V was clipped by 1 base and J by 4 bases; unmatched bases: 5. CDR1 and CDR2 from the germline V gene are SGDLS and YYNGEE. This CDR3 comprises 16 residues. In DNA, the CDR3 is TGTGCCAGCAGCGTATCTAGCGGGAGTAAATACAATGAGCAGTTCTTC. This sequence encodes CASSVSSGSKYNEQFF.

The chain carries TRBV13 and TRBJ2-3; TRBD1 aligns across 7 bases. This CDR3 has 16 residues. After removal of 1 base from V and 2 bases from J, the junction contained 6 bases not matched to a gene. Germline values: CDR1 PRHDT, CDR2 FYEKMQ (reference sequence). The CDR3 region is CASSLAGQENTDTQYF. The CDR3 DNA reads TGTGCCAGCAGCTTAGCCGGACAGGAGAACACAGATACGCAGTATTTT.

This sequence joins TRBV3-1 (or the pseudogene TRBV3-2) and TRBJ2-7; D is perhaps TRBD2 (6 bases). CDR3 size: 16 residues. The germline V gene encodes CDR1 LGHDT and CDR2 YNNKEL (reference sequence). V was trimmed by 3 bases and J by 0 bases, leaving 15 bases between them. The CDR3 coding sequence is TGTGCCAGCAGCCACCCCACCGGGACTCGCTCCTACGAGCAGTACTTC. Protein sequence: CASSHPTGTRSYEQYF.

The chain joins TRBV19 to TRBJ1-3, with 10 bases aligning to TRBD1. The CDR3 totals 17 residues. The V gene end was trimmed by 3 bases and the J gene end by 0 bases; junction bases not matched to a gene: 5. In germline, CDR1 is LNHDA, CDR2 SQIVND (reference sequence). DNA for the CDR3: TGTGCCAGTAGTATTCCGAGGACAGGGGGCTCTGGAAACACCATATATTTT. It translates to CASSIPRTGGSGNTIYF.

CDR3: CAWTQGASDEQFF. DNA of the CDR3: TGTGCCTGGACACAGGGGGCCTCCGATGAGCAGTTCTTC. The rearrangement joins TRBV30 to TRBJ2-1, with TRBD1 matching over 9 bases. This CDR3 is 13 amino acids long. Germline trimming cut 4 bases from V and 8 bases from J; bases unmatched to any gene: 6. Germline loops: CDR1 GTSNPN, CDR2 SVGIG (reference sequence).

The chain employs TRBV27 and TRBJ2-4, with D possibly TRBD2 on 6 matching bases. This CDR3 spans 18 amino acids. V was clipped by 1 base and J by 0 bases, with 16 bases between them. Germline assignment: CDR1 MNHEY and CDR2 SMNVEV (reference sequence). The DNA of the CDR3 is TGTGCCAGCAGTTTATTCGTCCCGGGGGTTCTAGCCAAAAACATTCAGTACTTC. Translation gives CASSLFVPGVLAKNIQYF.

The chain carries TRBV6-1 and TRBJ1-1; D remains ambiguous. V was shortened by 2 bases and J by 2 bases, with 3 bases between the two germline ends. The CDR3 covers 12 residues. The germline gives CDR1 MNHNS, CDR2 SASEGT. The CDR3 bases are TGTGCCAGCAGTGAACTTAACACTGAAGCTTTCTTT. Residues: CASSELNTEAFF.

The chain has TRBV19 and TRBJ2-1; 10 nucleotides align to TRBD1. The CDR3 is 14 amino acids. V was clipped by 5 bases and J by 4 bases; unmatched bases: 2. CDR1 is LNHDA, CDR2 SQIVND, per germline (reference sequence). CDR3 loop: CASSGQGEYNEQFF. In nucleotides, the CDR3 is TGTGCCAGTAGTGGACAGGGGGAATACAATGAGCAGTTCTTC. Using reference TRBV19 and TRBJ2-1 for the parts outside the CDR3, the full variable domain is DGGITQSPKYLFRKEGQNVTLSCEQNLNHDAMYWYRQDPGQGLRLIYYSQIVNDFQKGDIAEGYSVSREKKESFPLTVTSAQKNPTAFYLCASSGQGEYNEQFFGPGTRLTVL.